This T cell receptor (beta chain) was observed in a study of cytomegalovirus exposure and HLA in healthy donors (dated by TCRdb to about 2017). Notes on the research overall: An earlier analysis of 550 to 700 of the donors reported approximately 300 Gb of sequence data and roughly 100 million unique TCR beta sequences from 150 million to 200 million T cells. Among some 400 genotyped donors of the cohort, an average of around 220,000 unique TCR beta nucleotide sequences was sequenced per donor, of which 15% to 20% were non-productive. To study patterns of TCR occurrence, a later analysis re-analyzed previously published TCR beta repertoires from 700 or so donors and added high-resolution HLA genotyping. Donor age, sex, ethnicity and CMV serostatus were collected together with the repertoire data. A handful of DR-DQ haplotypes were handled as single units for association and clustering because linkage in the cohort was strong. An early release that covered about 600 HLA-typed donors contained about 290 gigabases of sequencing data and about 84 million unique TCR sequences. Every repertoire in the discovery cohort had been generated on one and the same sequencing platform. The study aimed to test whether signatures of past pathogen exposure could be identified by cataloging public T cell receptors. Genome-wide SNP genotypes for about 55% of the roughly 670 donors were used in a later genetic analysis, which treated that subset as a discovery cohort. The study used immunosequencing to profile the T cell repertoires of approximately 640 subjects and linked those repertoires to cytomegalovirus serostatus. A separate validation cohort of about 110 different subjects was used in addition to the roughly 620-subject first cohort. Rather than using new phenotypic data, the later analysis identified candidate immune exposures from TCR beta sequences and from how often those sequences occurred across donors. Typing coverage differed by locus: A, B, C, DRB1 and DQB1 were typed in roughly 620-640 donors, DQA1 in 522, DPA1 in 600 to 610, and DPB1 in just under 490. HLA typing covered class I and class II loci at four-digit resolution. An earlier analysis of a few hundred of the donors applied high-throughput TCR beta sequencing to assess whether each TCR beta V gene segment acted as functional or pseudogenic. To predict cytomegalovirus infection status, the study combined high-throughput TCR immunosequencing, statistical association of individual TCRs with disease status, and machine learning. Of the roughly 400 genotyped donors, around 81% fell in the genetic ancestry cluster associated with self-reported Caucasian donors. The full study reports these points: In a later analysis, most CMV-associated TCR beta chains were found to appear HLA-restricted, with HLA associations seemingly driven largely by CMV exposure. In a later genetic analysis, a missense DCLRE1C variant was associated with V-gene and J-gene trimming of TCR beta chains, and the association was replicated in an independent cohort. Linkage disequilibrium might explain the correlated functional status among segregating V segments, but an unknown experimental factor could not be excluded. When HLA alleles, especially DR and DQ, strongly co-occurred, TCR associations were difficult to assign to individual alleles. Broadly in line with IMGT annotations, most TCR beta V segments showed up in productive rearrangements about 90% or about 30% of the time in an earlier analysis of under 700 of the donors. The sequencing pipeline was judged likely to have produced a cluster of highly shared sequence variants as a technical artifact. A further reported finding was that TCR beta sequences accurately predicted the HLA-A and HLA-B alleles for most subjects in the first cohort. According to a later genetic analysis, donors in an Asian-associated ancestry cluster had fewer N-insertions in productive TCRs than the roughly 670-donor mean. Specific HLA alleles were associated with around 18,000 TCR beta sequences at a false discovery rate of 0.05 in a later analysis. Only TCR beta chains were sequenced in this cohort, and the absence of alpha or paired-chain data limited detectable features. Cytomegalovirus status was reported to be diagnosed by the classifier with high specificity and sensitivity in both the original and validation cohorts. A later analysis found that TCR association rates varied across HLA loci, with DRB1 alleles showing the most associated TCRs and HLA-C alleles the fewest. Some IMGT-functional V segments, including TRBV6-2 and TRBV6-3, could not be distinguished by the 87-base-pair reads and were therefore excluded. The earlier analysis of almost 600 of the donors excluded approximately 17 rarely observed V segments, including chromosome 9 orphons, because counts were too low. Immune exposure information for the cohort was limited to CMV serostatus. Several of the top co-occurrence clusters appeared to be linked to parvovirus B19, influenza, CMV and Epstein-Barr virus, according to a later analysis. A total of roughly 160 TCR beta chains were listed by the study as associated with cytomegalovirus. Sequencing depth was assumed to be roughly uniform across donors in the presence/absence analyses, though that assumption may not hold. Three of the identified cytomegalovirus-associated TCR beta chains were confirmed in vitro to be specific for cytomegalovirus antigens. In a later analysis, HLA-associated TCR beta chains showed more clonal expansion and lower generation probabilities than non-associated chains that were equally common. Across donors, most TCR sequences were observed very rarely, whereas some public TCRs were present in many individuals. Because some donors lacked HLA typing at each locus, the association tests relied only on the typed subset. The authors suggested that the approach could potentially be generalized to other disease states and immunological phenotypes.

In total, fewer than 750 healthy bone marrow donors made up the cohort. All cohort members were sampled while nominally healthy, although unrecorded immune exposures were likely present. The donor was CMV seronegative and was included in the group of a few hundred seronegative cohort members. A peripheral blood sample was collected from each donor, and TCR beta sequencing was performed on peripheral blood mononuclear cells. Genomic DNA was extracted from the blood cell samples with the Qiagen DNeasy Blood Extraction Kit. In regard to this clone: The antigen it recognizes is unknown. Within one base of it there is no much larger clone, and no base qualities were kept.

Based on the germline V gene (reference sequence), the CDR1 and CDR2 sequences are SEHNR and FQNEAQ. Ends trimmed: V by 1 base, J by 2 bases; bases unmatched to a gene: 5. The cysteine opens and the phenylalanine closes a CDR3 of 15 amino acids. The CDR3 DNA has 45 bases and is translated from base 1. The receptor library was made with the immunoSEQ multiplex PCR assay. For the multiplex PCR, a mixture combining 60 forward primers for TCR Vbeta segments and 13 reverse primers for TCR Jbeta segments was used. A multiplex PCR assay on genomic DNA amplified the CDR3 region of rearranged TCR beta genes. On the Illumina HiSeq System, the amplified TCR beta libraries were sequenced as 87-base-pair reads. On the authors' methods: Across the 700 or so repertoires, a later analysis counted around 80 million unique TCR beta chains, approximately 12 million of which were shared by at least two donors. To remove PCR and sequencing errors, raw reads were error-corrected and collapsed into unique sequences using a nearest-neighbor algorithm that merged closely related sequences. CDR3 sequences were aligned to IMGT reference sequences to assign V, D and J gene segments. For a sequence to be retained, a match of at least six nucleotides was required to both a V gene segment and a J gene segment. A rearrangement counted as productive if the CDR3 had no stop codons and remained in frame with V and J, and every other rearrangement counted as non-productive. Following IMGT convention, CDR3 was defined as the stretch from the second conserved V-encoded cysteine up to the conserved J-encoded phenylalanine. The earlier analysis of approximately 590 of the donors excluded any sequence lacking an unambiguous match to a single V gene segment. An earlier analysis of fewer than 750 of the donors called V segments functional above 56.7% productive rearrangements and segregating when the between-donor standard deviation exceeded 5%. To diagnose cytomegalovirus status from the catalog of TCR beta chain sequences, a statistical classification framework was built. In a later analysis, TCR nucleotide sequences were compared against IMGT/GENE-DB human TR gene sequences so that V and J genes could be assigned. Using the TCRdist pipeline, a later analysis assigned CDR3 sequences along with most-parsimonious VDJ recombination scenarios. In a later analysis, every TCR beta chain was defined by the combination of its CDR3 amino acid sequence and its V-gene family, and reads without a unique V-gene family were dropped. As a way to deal with suspected cross-contamination and a sequencing artifact, a later analysis dropped nearly 600 nucleotide sequences that were highly shared and had low generation probability. For each public chain, a later analysis derived a clonal expansion index from normalized ranks of inferred template counts within each repertoire. In a later analysis, generation probabilities were computed using a VDJ recombination model fitted to out-of-frame rearrangements, and the results were checked against IGoR. In a later analysis, hypergeometric tests were used to score TCR-TCR, TCR-HLA and TCR-CMV co-occurrence, with a repertoire-size bias correction applied to TCR pairs. To estimate false discovery rates, a later analysis permuted the HLA or CMV assignments 20 times. In a later analysis, co-occurring TCRs were grouped using DBSCAN, with TCRdist sequence similarity added in when clustering inside HLA-allele-positive subsets. Repertoires with fewer than 30,000 or more than 120,000 public chains, plus five repertoires with anomalous nucleotide sharing, were excluded from co-occurrence clustering. TCRdb retrieved this table from immuneACCESS and kept in-frame rearrangements only. Not all clones are present; in checked studies, unresolved V genes account for under half, and no reason is known for the remainder. V, J and clone size derive from that table, while D and trimming were established from the DNA sequence. The sample table contains 180,000 or so clones; only one count was recorded for roughly 60% of them. Jointly, the top ten make up about 3.2% of the sample.

Sequencing used PBMCs. The sequence was obtained from a man between 35 and 55 years old in good health and CMV-seronegative. The chain joins TRBV7-9 to TRBJ2-7; 7 nucleotides in the junction match TRBD2. This receptor carries the CDR3 CASSLEAGETYEQYF. The bases are TGTGCCAGCAGCTTAGAGGCGGGGGAAACCTACGAGCAGTACTTC. The CDR3 plus the reference TRBV7-9 and TRBJ2-7 genes for the other parts give the full variable domain: DTGVSQNPRHKITKRGQNVTFRCDPISEHNRLYWYRQTLGQGPEFLTYFQNEAQLEKSRLLSDRFSAERPKGSFSTLEIQRTEQGDSAMYLCASSLEAGETYEQYFGPGTRLTVT.